The rows below give T cell receptor beta chains drawn from one sample of a study of blood T cells in healthy people across ages. TCRdb processed the 5' RACE reads anew with MiXCR; each CDR3 protein has one entry. The table lists about 930,000 distinct CDR3 sequences, just under 30% of them singletons. This sample was shared with a second study, whose subject was T cells of mothers and their children.

Input material: blood. Every receptor here comes from a woman in her thirties or forties in good health. CDR3s leave out the opening cysteine and the closing phenylalanine or tryptophan. Fields, in order: V gene, D gene, clone size, CDR3 protein. D genes are given only for firm matches. Clone size is not always given. Where it is, it says once, few, many or a class for expanded clones.

V: TRBV5-8; D: NA; size: many; CDR3: ASSQLQWRSTNEQF
V: TRBV3-1; D: TRBD2; size: many; CDR3: ASSHTSGGYQETQY
V: TRBV6-2/TRBV6-3; D: TRBD2; size: NA; CDR3: ASTGTSGSNEQF
V: TRBV29-1; D: TRBD1; size: NA; CDR3: SVLFRRQGGPSGANVLT
V: TRBV4-1; D: NA; size: NA; CDR3: ASSQQRFASGYT
V: TRBV20-1; D: NA; size: many; CDR3: SARVRTGAEYNEQF
V: TRBV5-1; D: TRBD1; size: few; CDR3: ASSLAEQGAYNEQF
V: TRBV7-9; D: NA; size: NA; CDR3: ASSSYSDTEAF
V: TRBV5-1; D: NA; size: few; CDR3: ASAGRNEQF
V: TRBV24-1; D: NA; size: NA; CDR3: ATSEAGRFHNEQY
V: TRBV29-1; D: NA; size: few; CDR3: SARDTPYEQY
V: TRBV6-2/TRBV6-3; D: TRBD2; size: many; CDR3: ASSYGLAVETQY
V: TRBV29-1; D: TRBD1; size: NA; CDR3: SVLGQVNEQF
V: TRBV20-1; D: TRBD2; size: NA; CDR3: SASAGLAGKGEQF
V: TRBV7-7; D: NA; size: few; CDR3: ASSPVLDNEQF
V: TRBV20-1; D: NA; size: few; CDR3: TLRVDEKLF
V: TRBV7-9; D: TRBD1; size: many; CDR3: ASSSLGDRAYNEQF
V: TRBV6-5; D: NA; size: NA; CDR3: ASSGDSGFDNEQY
V: TRBV28; D: NA; size: NA; CDR3: ASSLSLGLNTEAF
V: TRBV28; D: TRBD2; size: NA; CDR3: ASSATSGGLRDTQY
V: TRBV15; D: TRBD1; size: few; CDR3: ATSRDGGQITSTDTQY
V: TRBV11-2; D: TRBD1; size: NA; CDR3: ASSPRGQGADGYT